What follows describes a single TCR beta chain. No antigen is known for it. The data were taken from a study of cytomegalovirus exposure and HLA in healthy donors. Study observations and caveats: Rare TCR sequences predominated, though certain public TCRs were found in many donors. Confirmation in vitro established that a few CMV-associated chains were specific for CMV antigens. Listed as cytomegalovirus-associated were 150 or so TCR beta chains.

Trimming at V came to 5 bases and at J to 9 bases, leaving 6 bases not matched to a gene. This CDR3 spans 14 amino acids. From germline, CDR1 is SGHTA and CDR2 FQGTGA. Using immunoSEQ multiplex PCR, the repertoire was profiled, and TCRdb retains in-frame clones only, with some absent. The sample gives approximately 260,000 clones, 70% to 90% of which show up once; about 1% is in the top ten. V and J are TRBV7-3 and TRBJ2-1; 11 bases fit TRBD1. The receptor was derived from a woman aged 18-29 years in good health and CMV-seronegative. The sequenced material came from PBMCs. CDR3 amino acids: CASSPGTGGGEQFF. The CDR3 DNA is TGTGCCAGCAGCCCTGGGACAGGGGGGGGTGAGCAGTTCTTC.